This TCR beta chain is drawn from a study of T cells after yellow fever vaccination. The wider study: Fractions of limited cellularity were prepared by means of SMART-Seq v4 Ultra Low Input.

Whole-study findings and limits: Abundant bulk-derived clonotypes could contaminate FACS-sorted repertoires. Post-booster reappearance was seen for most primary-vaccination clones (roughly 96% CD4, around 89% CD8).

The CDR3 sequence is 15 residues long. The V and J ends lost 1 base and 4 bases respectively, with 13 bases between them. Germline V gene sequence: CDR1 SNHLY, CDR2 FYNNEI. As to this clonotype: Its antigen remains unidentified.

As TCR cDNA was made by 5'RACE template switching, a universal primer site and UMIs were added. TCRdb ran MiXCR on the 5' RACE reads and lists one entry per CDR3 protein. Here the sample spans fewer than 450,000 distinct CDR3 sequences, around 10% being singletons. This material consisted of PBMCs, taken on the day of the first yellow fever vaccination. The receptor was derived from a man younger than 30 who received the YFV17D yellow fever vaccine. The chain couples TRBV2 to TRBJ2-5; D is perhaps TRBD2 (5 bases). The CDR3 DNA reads TGTGCCAGCAGTGAAGGTTCGCTGGGGAGAGAGACCCAGTACTTC. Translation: CASSEGSLGRETQYF.